This T cell receptor (beta chain) was sequenced for a study of tissue T cells after allogeneic stem cell transplantation. Time point given: mouse harvest day 7 after allogeneic transplant. Each mouse received 10^7 T-cell-depleted marrow cells plus 10^6 splenic CD5+ T cells by tail vein. About this clone itself: Genes here carry mouse names. The DNA ends 1 residue before the CDR3 does, and the rest of the CDR3 is filled in from the germline J gene.

The CDR3 totals 13 residues. Germline trimming cut 2 bases from V and 7 bases from J; bases unmatched to any gene: 4. Germline CDR1 reads SNHLY; CDR2 reads FYNGKV (reference sequence). Clones were read by immunoSEQ multiplex PCR, and TCRdb kept only the in-frame ones, dropping some. The sample includes 9,500 or so clones, 40% to 50% of them seen just once. The sample taken for sequencing was skin. The sequence derives from a female BALB/c mouse given C57BL/6 T cells with graft-versus-host disease after an allogeneic hematopoietic cell transplant. The V and J genes are TRBV3 and TRBJ2-7; TRBD2 agrees at 8 bases. The CDR3: CASSLFAGGEQYF. CDR3 bases read: TGTGCCAGCAGCTTATTTGCTGGGGGGGAACAGTAC.